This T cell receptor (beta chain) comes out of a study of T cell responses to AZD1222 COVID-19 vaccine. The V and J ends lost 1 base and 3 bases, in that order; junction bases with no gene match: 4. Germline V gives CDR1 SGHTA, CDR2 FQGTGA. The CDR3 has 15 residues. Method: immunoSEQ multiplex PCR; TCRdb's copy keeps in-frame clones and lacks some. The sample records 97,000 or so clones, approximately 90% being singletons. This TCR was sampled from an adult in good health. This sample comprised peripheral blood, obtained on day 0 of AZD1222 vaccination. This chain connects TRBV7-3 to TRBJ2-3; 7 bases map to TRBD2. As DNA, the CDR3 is TGTGCCAGCAGCTTAAGGGGCGGGGGAACAGATACGCAGTATTTT. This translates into CASSLRGGGTDTQYF.